This TCR beta chain comes out of a study of Graves' ophthalmopathy and Graves' hyperthyroidism. Findings of the study overall: Clonotypes were expanded in thyroid at above 0.001 frequency, and most also appeared in blood.

The CDR3 has 14 residues. CDR1 is SGHTA, CDR2 FQGNSA, per germline. V lost 11 bases to trimming and J lost 2 bases; unmatched junction nucleotides: 8. Scientists amplified the TCR beta CDR3 regions from RNA transcripts. RT-PCR with HTBI primers came first, then second-round multiplex PCR. A single record per CDR3 protein comes from TCRdb applying MiXCR to the multiplex PCR reads. The sample has about 1.1 million distinct CDR3 sequences, about 40% seen once. In the case of this clonotype: Its target is not known.

Sequencing used peripheral blood or thyroid tissue (not recorded which). This sequence originates from an adult man with Graves' hyperthyroidism. This rearrangement joins TRBV7-2 to TRBJ2-5, with 10 bases lining up with TRBD1. CDR3 sequence: CAWKEDRGQETQYF. The CDR3, as DNA: TGTGCCTGGAAGGAGGACAGGGGGCAAGAGACCCAGTACTTC. Full variable domain (missing parts from reference TRBV7-2 and TRBJ2-5): GAGVSQSPSNKVTEKGKDVELRCDPISGHTALYWYRQSLGQGLEFLIYFQGNSAPDKSGLPSDRFSAERTGGSVSTLTIQRTQQEDSAVYLCAWKEDRGQETQYFGPGTRLLVL.